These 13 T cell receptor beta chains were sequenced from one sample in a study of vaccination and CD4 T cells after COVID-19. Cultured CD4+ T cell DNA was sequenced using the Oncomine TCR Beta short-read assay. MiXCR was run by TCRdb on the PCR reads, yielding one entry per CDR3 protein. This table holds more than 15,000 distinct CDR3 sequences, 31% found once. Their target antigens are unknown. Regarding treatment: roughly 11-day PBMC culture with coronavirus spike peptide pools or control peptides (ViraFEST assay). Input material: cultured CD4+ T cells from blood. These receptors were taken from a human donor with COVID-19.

The CDR3 loop reads CASSFVDSNQPQHF. The CDR3 bases are TGTGCCAGCAGCTTCGTGGATAGCAATCAGCCCCAGCATTTT. This chain connects TRBV5-5 to TRBJ1-5; no clear D gene. Germline CDR1 reads SGHKS; CDR2 reads YYEKEE (reference sequence). V shed 2 bases and J shed 0 bases, with 6 bases lying between them. The CDR3 totals 14 residues.

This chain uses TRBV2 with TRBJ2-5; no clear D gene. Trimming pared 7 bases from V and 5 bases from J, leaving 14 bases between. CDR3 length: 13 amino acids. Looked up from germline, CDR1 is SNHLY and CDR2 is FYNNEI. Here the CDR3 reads CASILGKWETQYF. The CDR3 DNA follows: TGTGCCAGCATCTTAGGGAAGTGGGAGACCCAGTACTTC. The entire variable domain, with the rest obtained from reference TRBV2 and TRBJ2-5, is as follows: EPEVTQTPSHQVTQMGQEVILRCVPISNHLYFYWYRQILGQKVEFLVSFYNNEISEKSEIFDDQFSVERPDGSNFTLKIRSTKLEDSAMYFCASILGKWETQYFGPGTRLLVL.

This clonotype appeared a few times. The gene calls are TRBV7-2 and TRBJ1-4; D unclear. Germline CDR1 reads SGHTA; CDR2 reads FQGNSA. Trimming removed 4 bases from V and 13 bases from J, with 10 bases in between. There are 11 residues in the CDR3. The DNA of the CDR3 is TGTGCCAGCAGCTCAGACATGGGACTGTTTTTT. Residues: CASSSDMGLFF.

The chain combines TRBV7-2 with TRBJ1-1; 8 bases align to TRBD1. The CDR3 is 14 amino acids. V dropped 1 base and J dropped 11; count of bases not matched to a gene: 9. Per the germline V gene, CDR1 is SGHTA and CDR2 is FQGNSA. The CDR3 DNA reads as TGTGCCAGCAGCTTAGATCTTGCAGGGGGCGGGGCTTTCTTT. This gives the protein CASSLDLAGGGAFF.

Written as DNA, the CDR3 is TGCGCCAGCAGCTTGGAAGGGAACAGGGGCCACGAGCAGTACTTC. Translating gives CASSLEGNRGHEQYF. The V gene is TRBV5-1, the J gene TRBJ2-7; TRBD1 aligns across 7 bases. Looked up from germline, CDR1 is SGHRS and CDR2 is YFSETQ. V gave up 0 bases and J gave up 5 bases; unmatched junction bases: 8. This CDR3 comprises 15 residues.

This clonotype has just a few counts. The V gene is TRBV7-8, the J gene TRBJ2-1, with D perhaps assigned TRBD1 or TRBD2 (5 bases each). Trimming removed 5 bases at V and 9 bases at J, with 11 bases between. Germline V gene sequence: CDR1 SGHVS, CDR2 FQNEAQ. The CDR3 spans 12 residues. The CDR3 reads CASSPPGLEQFF. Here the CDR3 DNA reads TGTGCCAGCAGCCCACCGGGGCTTGAGCAGTTCTTC.

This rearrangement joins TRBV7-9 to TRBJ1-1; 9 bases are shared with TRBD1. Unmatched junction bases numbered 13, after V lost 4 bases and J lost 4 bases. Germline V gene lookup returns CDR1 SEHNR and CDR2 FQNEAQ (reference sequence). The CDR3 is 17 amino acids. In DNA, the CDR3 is TGTGCCAGCAGCTGGAAACAGGGGGCCAACCACGGCACTGAAGCTTTCTTT. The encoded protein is CASSWKQGANHGTEAFF.

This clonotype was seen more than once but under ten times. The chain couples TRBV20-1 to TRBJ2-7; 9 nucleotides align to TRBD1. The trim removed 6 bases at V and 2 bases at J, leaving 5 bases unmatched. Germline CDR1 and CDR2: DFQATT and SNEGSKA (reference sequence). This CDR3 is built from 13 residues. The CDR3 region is CSAKGQGPYEQYF. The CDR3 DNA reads TGCAGTGCCAAGGGACAGGGACCCTACGAGCAGTACTTC.

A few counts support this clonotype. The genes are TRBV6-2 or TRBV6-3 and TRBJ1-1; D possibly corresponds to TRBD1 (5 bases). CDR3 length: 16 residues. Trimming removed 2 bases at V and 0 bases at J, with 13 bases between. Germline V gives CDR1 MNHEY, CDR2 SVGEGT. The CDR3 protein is CASSYKRQLVNTEAFF. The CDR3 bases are TGTGCCAGCAGTTACAAACGACAGTTGGTGAACACTGAAGCTTTCTTT.

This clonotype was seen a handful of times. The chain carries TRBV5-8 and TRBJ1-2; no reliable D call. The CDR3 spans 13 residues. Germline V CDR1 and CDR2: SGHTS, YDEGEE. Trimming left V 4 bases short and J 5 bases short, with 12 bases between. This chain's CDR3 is CASSNGVIYGYTF. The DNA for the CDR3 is TGTGCCAGCAGCAACGGTGTCATATATGGCTACACCTTC.

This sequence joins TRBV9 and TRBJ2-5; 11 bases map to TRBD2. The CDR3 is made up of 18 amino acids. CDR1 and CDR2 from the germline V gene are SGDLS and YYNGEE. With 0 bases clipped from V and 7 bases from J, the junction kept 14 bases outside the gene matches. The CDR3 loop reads CASSVAQRVAGGPVTQYF. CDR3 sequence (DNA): TGTGCCAGCAGCGTAGCCCAACGGGTAGCGGGGGGGCCGGTGACCCAGTACTTC.

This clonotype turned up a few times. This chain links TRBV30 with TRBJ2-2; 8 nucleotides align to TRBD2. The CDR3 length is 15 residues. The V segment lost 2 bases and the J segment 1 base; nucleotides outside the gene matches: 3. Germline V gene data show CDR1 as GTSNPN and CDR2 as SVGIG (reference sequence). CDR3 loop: CAWSPAGVNTGELFF. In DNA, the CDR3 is TGTGCCTGGAGTCCAGCGGGGGTGAACACCGGGGAGCTGTTTTTT.

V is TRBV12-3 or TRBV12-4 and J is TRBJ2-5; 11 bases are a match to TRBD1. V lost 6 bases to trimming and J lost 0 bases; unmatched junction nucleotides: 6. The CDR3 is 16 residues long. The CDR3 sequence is CASSYGTGGYQETQYF. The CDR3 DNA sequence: TGTGCCAGCAGCTACGGGACAGGGGGGTACCAAGAGACCCAGTACTTC.